These T cell receptor beta chains were read from a single sample in a study of blood T cell repertoires in COVID-19. Assay: immunoSEQ multiplex PCR; the TCRdb copy retains only in-frame clones and omits some. The table shows tens of thousands of clones, with almost 90% occurring only once. The specimen was peripheral blood. These receptors all stem from a woman aged 70-85 years with acute or convalescent COVID-19. CDR3s include the opening cysteine and the closing phenylalanine or tryptophan. D genes are given only for firm matches. Part of the rows lack a size; the others show once, few, many or a class for expanded clones.

.,.,TRBJ2-5,TRBV7-2,CASSLSGSLGQETQYF,TGTGCCAGCAGCCTGTCCGGGAGCCTGGGCCAAGAGACCCAGTACTTC
.,TRBD1,TRBJ2-1,TRBV6-5,CASEAGTGDNNEQFF,TGTGCCAGCGAAGCCGGGACAGGGGATAACAATGAGCAGTTCTTC
.,TRBD1,TRBJ2-7,TRBV27,CASSPVGTGVYEQYF,TGTGCCAGCAGCCCAGTTGGGACAGGGGTGTACGAGCAGTACTTC
few,TRBD1,TRBJ2-5,TRBV3-1/TRBV3-2,CASSQGDRASGETQYF,TGTGCCAGCAGCCAAGGGGACAGGGCATCTGGGGAGACCCAGTACTTC
.,TRBD1,TRBJ2-2,TRBV27,CASRFTGGTGELFF,TGTGCCAGCAGGTTTACAGGGGGCACCGGGGAGCTGTTTTTT
.,.,TRBJ2-3,TRBV5-1,CASSVKTDLTDTQYF,TGCGCCAGCAGCGTAAAGACAGACTTAACAGATACGCAGTATTTT
.,.,TRBJ1-3,TRBV19,CASRGFVENSGNTIYF,TGTGCCAGCAGGGGTTTTGTCGAAAACTCTGGAAACACCATATATTTT
once,TRBD2,TRBJ2-5,TRBV6-2/TRBV6-3,CASSYSGLASETQYF,TGTGCCAGCAGTTACTCGGGACTAGCTTCCGAGACCCAGTACTTC
.,.,TRBJ2-5,TRBV4-1,CASSQGGETQYF,TGCGCCAGCAGCCAAGGAGGGGAGACCCAGTACTTC
.,TRBD1,TRBJ2-3,TRBV24-1,CATSDKDRSGTDTQYF,TGTGCCACCAGTGACAAGGACAGGTCGGGGACAGATACGCAGTATTTT
.,.,TRBJ1-3,TRBV18,CASSPPQAGNTIYF,TGTGCCAGCTCACCACCCCAGGCTGGAAACACCATATATTTT
.,.,TRBJ2-1,TRBV19,CASSTNIPTVRYNEQFF,TGTGCCAGTAGCACCAATATTCCGACAGTCCGATACAATGAGCAGTTCTTC
.,TRBD2,TRBJ2-5,TRBV29-1,CSVRTGTSGRKEETQYF,TGCAGCGTCCGAACCGGGACTAGCGGGAGAAAGGAAGAGACCCAGTACTTC
.,TRBD1,TRBJ2-7,TRBV24-1,CATKVAGQGVDEQYF,TGTGCCACCAAAGTGGCAGGACAGGGTGTGGACGAGCAGTACTTC
few,.,TRBJ1-1,TRBV7-3,CASSLMSQGNTEAFF,TGTGCCAGCAGCTTAATGTCCCAGGGGAACACTGAAGCTTTCTTT
.,TRBD1,TRBJ2-1,TRBV7-9,CASSPRTGASRGSYNEQFF,TGTGCCAGCAGCCCTCGGACAGGGGCCTCGAGAGGCTCCTACAATGAGCAGTTCTTC
.,.,TRBJ2-2,TRBV24-1,CATSKGANTGELFF,TGTGCCACCTCGAAAGGAGCGAACACCGGGGAGCTGTTTTTT
.,TRBD1,TRBJ1-1,TRBV19,CASSIGETGVGEAFF,TGTGCCAGTAGTATAGGGGAAACAGGGGTAGGTGAAGCTTTCTTT
.,.,TRBJ2-1,TRBV28,CASSLTGAGYNEQFF,TGTGCCAGCAGTTTAACGGGAGCGGGCTACAATGAGCAGTTCTTC
.,TRBD1,TRBJ2-7,TRBV11-3,CASSPGQGYEQYF,TGTGCCAGCAGCCCCGGACAGGGGTACGAGCAGTACTTC
.,TRBD1,TRBJ1-2,TRBV30,CAWSVRGQGIFGYTF,TGTGCCTGGAGTGTACGAGGACAGGGAATTTTTGGCTACACCTTC
once,TRBD1,TRBJ2-7,TRBV5-4,CASRRDRDEQYF,TGTGCCAGCAGAAGGGACAGGGACGAGCAGTACTTC
.,.,TRBJ1-5,TRBV2,CASSPTDQPQHF,TGTGCCAGCAGCCCGACAGATCAGCCCCAGCATTTT
.,TRBD1,TRBJ1-2,TRBV28,CASSSGTGAPLRGYTF,TGTGCCAGCAGTTCAGGGACAGGGGCCCCTTTGAGGGGCTACACCTTC
.,.,TRBJ1-2,TRBV10-2,CASSQAYGYTF,TGCGCCAGCAGCCAGGCTTATGGCTACACCTTC
.,.,TRBJ1-5,TRBV7-9,CASSPGSGQPQHF,TGTGCCAGCTCTCCAGGGTCCGGTCAGCCCCAGCATTTT
.,.,TRBJ2-5,TRBV7-9,CASSGLVEETQYF,TGTGCCAGCAGCGGCCTAGTGGAAGAGACCCAGTACTTC
.,TRBD1,TRBJ1-1,TRBV2,CASSEAARGREYTEAFF,TGTGCCAGCAGTGAGGCGGCCAGGGGGCGGGAGTACACTGAAGCTTTCTTT
.,.,TRBJ1-2,TRBV5-1,CASSLEENYGYTF,TGCGCCAGCAGCTTGGAAGAGAACTATGGCTACACCTTC
.,TRBD1,TRBJ2-5,TRBV15,CATSRLRAQGAETQYF,TGTGCCACCAGCAGACTCAGGGCCCAGGGGGCAGAGACCCAGTACTTC
few,TRBD1,TRBJ2-2,TRBV28,CASRITPGTGGHRNTGELFF,TGTGCCAGCAGAATCACCCCCGGGACAGGGGGTCACCGGAACACCGGGGAGCTGTTTTTT
.,.,TRBJ1-4,TRBV6-2/TRBV6-3,CASSPGWRSEKLFF,TGTGCCAGCAGCCCAGGGTGGAGGTCGGAAAAACTGTTTTTT
.,.,TRBJ1-4,TRBV28,CASSLQGGTNEKLFF,TGTGCCAGCAGTTTACAAGGCGGAACTAATGAAAAACTGTTTTTT
.,TRBD1,TRBJ1-5,TRBV7-2,CASSSDRQGANQPQHF,TGTGCCAGCAGCTCGGACCGACAGGGCGCCAATCAGCCCCAGCATTTT
once,TRBD1,TRBJ1-2,TRBV29-1,CSVESVPGTGGDGYTF,TGCAGCGTTGAAAGCGTTCCCGGGACAGGGGGAGATGGCTACACCTTC
once,TRBD1,TRBJ1-2,TRBV27,CASSWDRSGYGYTF,TGTGCCAGCAGCTGGGACAGGTCCGGATATGGCTACACCTTC
.,.,TRBJ1-1,TRBV14,CASSLTGAEAFF,TGTGCCAGCAGCCTTACAGGAGCTGAAGCTTTCTTT
.,TRBD2,TRBJ2-7,TRBV5-1,CASSWGLAGEPSYEQYF,TGCGCCAGCAGCTGGGGACTAGCGGGAGAGCCCTCCTACGAGCAGTACTTC